Following are 10 T cell receptor beta chains from one sample sequenced in a study of blood T cells in healthy people across ages (dated by TCRdb to about 2015). The receptor library was made with 5' RACE. The sequencer was an Illumina HiSeq 2500. The second PCR ran for roughly 7 to 12 cycles and used a J-beta primer mix along with a sample-barcoded 5' primer. Using fastp at Q25 and MiXCR, TCRdb reprocessed the public reads and kept productive beta chains. Identical CDR3 proteins give one entry, which carries the most common genes and DNA. This sample comprises fewer than 950,000 distinct CDR3 sequences, 53% of them detected only once. The ten largest clonotypes hold around 41% of the sample. Specimen: blood. These receptor sequences come from a man at least 80 years old in good health.

The chain is built from TRBV6-5 and TRBJ2-7, with unresolved D. The germline V gene encodes CDR1 MNHEY and CDR2 SVGAGI. This CDR3 has 15 residues. Trimming stripped 0 bases from V and 0 bases from J, with 9 bases between. CDR3 nucleotides: TGTGCCAGCAGTTACTCGCCGCAGAGCTCCTACGAGCAGTACTTC. Amino acids: CASSYSPQSSYEQYF.

This clonotype has a handful of counts. The gene calls are TRBV5-1 and TRBJ1-5, with 7 bases that match TRBD1. V trimming: 0 bases; J trimming: 5 bases; junction bases outside the gene matches: 5. Germline V gene data show CDR1 as SGHRS and CDR2 as YFSETQ. CDR3 length: 15 residues. This CDR3 is CASSLEGTEDQPQHF. The CDR3 bases are TGCGCCAGCAGCTTGGAGGGGACAGAAGATCAGCCCCAGCATTTT.

This clonotype turned up a few times. The CDR3 DNA sequence: TGCAGCGTTGAAGTCCTAGCGGGGGGGGAGCAGTACTTC. Translated: CSVEVLAGGEQYF. V and J are TRBV29-1 and TRBJ2-5; 12 nucleotides line up with TRBD2. Germline CDR1 SQVTM, CDR2 ANQGSEA. There are 13 residues in the CDR3. V dropped 1 base and J dropped 11; count of bases not matched to a gene: 5. The variable domain in full, completed from reference TRBV29-1 and TRBJ2-5, reads SAVISQKPSRDICQRGTSLTIQCQVDSQVTMMFWYRQQPGQSLTLIATANQGSEATYESGFVIDKFPISRPNLTFSTLTVSNMSPEDSSIYLCSVEVLAGGEQYFGPGTRLLVL.

The gene calls are TRBV5-4 and TRBJ2-5; TRBD2 matches 9 bases. Germline V gene lookup returns CDR1 SGHNT and CDR2 YYREEE (reference sequence). J gave up 2 bases and V 0 bases, and 5 bases lay outside the gene matches. The CDR3 is 16 amino acids. The CDR3 sequence: CASSLDPSGTQETQYF. The CDR3 nucleotides read TGTGCCAGCAGCTTGGACCCTAGCGGGACTCAAGAGACCCAGTACTTC. Filled out from reference TRBV5-4 and TRBJ2-5, the complete variable domain reads ETGVTQSPTHLIKTRGQQVTLRCSSQSGHNTVSWYQQALGQGPQFIFQYYREEENGRGNFPPRFSGLQFPNYSSELNVNALELDDSALYLCASSLDPSGTQETQYFGPGTRLLVL.

This clonotype was observed a handful of times. The chain recombines TRBV15 with TRBJ2-7; D is uncertain. Trimming shortened V by 0 bases and J by 4 bases, and 4 bases separated the two germline ends. The CDR3 sequence is 12 residues long. Germline lookup yields CDR1 LNHNV and CDR2 YYDKDF (reference sequence). CDR3 sequence: CATSREPYEQYF. As DNA, the CDR3 is TGTGCCACCAGCAGAGAGCCTTACGAGCAGTACTTC.

The chain recombines TRBV5-1 with TRBJ2-2, with D unclear. Germline V lookup: CDR1 SGHRS, CDR2 YFSETQ. V lost 0 bases to trimming and J lost 2 bases, with 5 bases between them. The CDR3 contains 14 residues. The CDR3 is CASSLAGNTGELFF. CDR3 DNA sequence: TGCGCCAGCAGCTTGGCCGGCAACACCGGGGAGCTGTTTTTT.

The gene calls are TRBV9 and TRBJ1-1, with 12 bases identical to TRBD1. The V segment lost 0 bases and the J segment 0 bases; nucleotides outside the gene matches: 6. CDR1 and CDR2 from the germline V gene are SGDLS and YYNGEE. The CDR3 is made up of 18 amino acids. The CDR3 region has the DNA TGTGCCAGCAGCGTAGTTGGGACAGGGGGCTCGGTGAACACTGAAGCTTTCTTT. The encoded protein is CASSVVGTGGSVNTEAFF.

This chain uses TRBV11-2 with TRBJ2-1; D may match TRBD1 or TRBD2 (5 bases each). Germline CDR1 reads SGHAT; CDR2 reads FQNNGV. CDR3 length: 15 residues. Trimming took 3 bases from V and 0 from J, leaving 9 bases between them. The CDR3 region has the DNA TGTGCCAGCAGCTTGGGACCGGGCTCCTACAATGAGCAGTTCTTC. It yields the protein CASSLGPGSYNEQFF.

This clonotype was recorded a few times. V gene TRBV20-1 combines with J gene TRBJ2-2; 9 nucleotides line up with TRBD2. Germline loops: CDR1 DFQATT, CDR2 SNEGSKA (reference sequence). V was pared by 3 bases and J by 5 bases, with 4 bases of the junction left unmatched. This CDR3 contains 14 residues. Here the CDR3 reads CSASGLAGTGELFF. The CDR3 nucleotides are TGCAGTGCTAGCGGGCTAGCGGGGACCGGGGAGCTGTTTTTT.

This clonotype came up many times. One end of the junction does not line up with germline, which may come from a read error. The V call is TRBV5-1, the J call TRBJ1-2, with a possible D match to TRBD1 (5 bases). Germline loops: CDR1 SGHRS, CDR2 YFSETQ. The CDR3 is made up of 13 amino acids. CDR3 sequence: CASSVGQGYGYTF. The DNA of the CDR3 is TGTGCCAGCAGCGTAGGACAAGGATATGGCTACACCTTC.